This T cell receptor beta chain was recorded in a study of CD8+ T cells in alopecia areata. Study information: At a dose of 5 to 10 mg twice daily, oral tofacitinib was given to treated patients. General study results and limits: During tofacitinib treatment, many expanded lesional clones remained in scalp and blood. Higher clonality and more expanded CD8+ clones appeared in lesional than normal scalp.

Details on this clone: Its antigen remains unidentified.

Trimming cost V 5 bases and J 5 bases; bases outside gene matches: 9. CDR1 is SQVTM and CDR2 is ANQGSEA in the germline V gene. CDR3 length: 15 amino acids. The treatment denotes: oral pan-JAK inhibitor, 5-10 mg twice daily. Following extraction, RNA underwent reverse transcription to cDNA, which served as the sequencing template. The method was immunoSEQ multiplex PCR; TCRdb's version includes in-frame clones alone and lacks a portion of them. The sample lists about 210,000 clones; about 40% were seen once. The chain combines TRBV29-1 with TRBJ2-2, with TRBD1 matching 9 bases. The material sequenced was CD4+ T cells sorted from blood, taken between weeks 36 and 40, from a patient treated with tofacitinib. The receptor comes from a human donor with alopecia areata. In nucleotides, the CDR3 is TGCAGCGTTCCTAGACAGGGGGGACGTACCGGGGAGCTGTTTTTT. This translates into CSVPRQGGRTGELFF.